The clone carrying this T cell receptor beta chain was picked up a small number of times. This record belongs to a study of blood T cell repertoires in COVID-19. Study-wide context: The samples span acute and convalescent COVID-19 from the United States, Italy and Spain.

Seattle participants joined during active infection and were tracked over time. Per the original data handling: Estimation of nucleated cell counts was performed using reference gene primer amplification. TCRdb's copy holds only in-frame clones and misses some; the assay was immunoSEQ multiplex PCR. The V and J calls and the clone size are those of that table, but D and trimming were determined from the DNA. The table shows 200,000 to 250,000 clones, with 82% occurring only once. Germline CDR1 SGDLS, CDR2 YYNGEE. Trimming cost V 2 bases and J 0 bases, with 9 bases left between them. CDR3 length: 14 amino acids.

The chain joins TRBV9 to TRBJ2-7, with D unclear. The sequenced material came from peripheral blood. This clonotype was sampled from a woman in her 70s with COVID-19, enrolled during active disease. The CDR3 reads CASSVAASSYEQYF. CDR3 nucleotides: TGTGCCAGCAGCGTCGCCGCGAGCTCCTACGAGCAGTACTTC.